The T cell receptor (beta chain) described here comes from a study of OX40 agonist ivuxolimab in advanced cancers. Study information: Eligibility admitted prior anti-PD-1, anti-PD-L1 or anti-CTLA-4 therapy; 40% to 50% had some.

Libraries were prepared by immunoSEQ multiplex PCR; TCRdb keeps only in-frame clonotypes and omits some of them. The data hold 15,000 or so clones, with about 77% observed a single time. Trimming removed 1 base from V and 2 bases from J, with 15 bases in between. The CDR3 is 16 amino acids. Germline values: CDR1 SGHDN, CDR2 FVKESK. The source is an adult with an advanced solid tumor such as melanoma, head and neck, liver or kidney cancer. The chain joins TRBV14 to TRBJ2-7; possible D gene TRBD2, 6 bases. The sequenced sample was CD4+ or CD8+ T cells sorted from blood, obtained in a trial of the OX40 agonist ivuxolimab. CDR3 DNA: TGTGCCAGCAGCCAAGTAGGGACTCCCAGGCCCTACGAGCAGTACTTC. Its translation is CASSQVGTPRPYEQYF. Together with reference TRBV14 and TRBJ2-7, the CDR3 gives the full variable domain: EAGVTQFPSHSVIEKGQTVTLRCDPISGHDNLYWYRRVMGKEIKFLLHFVKESKQDESGMPNNRFLAERTGGTYSTLKVQPAELEDSGVYFCASSQVGTPRPYEQYFGPGTRLTVT.